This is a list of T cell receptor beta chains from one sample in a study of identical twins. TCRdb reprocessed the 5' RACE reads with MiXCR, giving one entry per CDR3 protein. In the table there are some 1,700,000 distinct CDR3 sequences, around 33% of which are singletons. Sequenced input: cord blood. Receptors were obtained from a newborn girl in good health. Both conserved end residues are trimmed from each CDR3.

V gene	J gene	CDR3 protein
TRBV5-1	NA	ASSFAGATQY
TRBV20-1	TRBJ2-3	SAPPGTSIADTQY
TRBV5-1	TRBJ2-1	ASSATGPAEDNEQF
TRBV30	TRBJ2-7	AWRQRDRRSYEQY
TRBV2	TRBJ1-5	ASSDVVLKYSNQPQH
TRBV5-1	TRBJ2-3	ASRFGLADGTDTQY
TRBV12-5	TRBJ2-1	ASGFFGPDEQF
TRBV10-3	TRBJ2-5	AISESRRGQETQY
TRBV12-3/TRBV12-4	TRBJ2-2	ASSLGTGKGTGELF
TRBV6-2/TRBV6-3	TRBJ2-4	ASSYLTGRAKNIQY
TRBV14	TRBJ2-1	ASSQDDLISGEQF
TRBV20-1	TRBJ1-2	SAREPDRWTNGYT
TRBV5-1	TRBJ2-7	ASSLPAGFSSYEQY
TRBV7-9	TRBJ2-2	ASSPELF
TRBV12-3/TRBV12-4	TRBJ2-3	ASSWDRGRTDTQY
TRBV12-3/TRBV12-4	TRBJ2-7	ASRDTPYEQY
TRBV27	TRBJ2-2	ASSLSFTGWNTGELF
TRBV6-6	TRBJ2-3	ASSYPPWDTQY
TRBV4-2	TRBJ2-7	ASSPYSGGSSYEQY
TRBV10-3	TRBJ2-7	AISSGEAQY
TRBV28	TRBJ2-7	ASSSAGFYEQY
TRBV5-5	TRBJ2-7	ASSLEAGTYEQY
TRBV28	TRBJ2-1	AGSTLAGPYDSYNEQF
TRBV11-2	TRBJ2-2	ASTRGMGTGELF
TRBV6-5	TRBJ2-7	ASSYGGGTNNEQY
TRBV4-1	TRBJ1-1	ASSQGAGKKNTEAF
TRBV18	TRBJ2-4	ASSPGAQETQC
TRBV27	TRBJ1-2	ASSRGFAFYGYT
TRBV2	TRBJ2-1	ASVVRLAGDNEQF
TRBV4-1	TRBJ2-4	ASSSRGRRKGIQY
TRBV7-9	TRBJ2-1	ASSLGPAGLRNEQF
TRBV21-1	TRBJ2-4	ASSKGKGGYKGEQY
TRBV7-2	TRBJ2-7	ANSLEAGAYEQY
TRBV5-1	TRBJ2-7	ASSSGAGGRTYEQY
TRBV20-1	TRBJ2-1	SARGGREF
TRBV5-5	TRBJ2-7	ASSLIFAGGEQY
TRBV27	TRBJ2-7	ASSLVPGTVSYEQY
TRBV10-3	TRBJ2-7	AISKTSGGSYEQY
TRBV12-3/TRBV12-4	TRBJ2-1	ASSLGTSGDDEQF
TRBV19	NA	ASSIALYEQY
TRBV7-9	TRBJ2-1	ASSLYTSGSDNEQF
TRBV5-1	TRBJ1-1	ASSLSPANTEAF
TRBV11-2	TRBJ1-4	ASSSTVTNEKLF
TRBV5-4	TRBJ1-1	ASSFPPGTRSKAF
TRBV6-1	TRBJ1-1	ASSGTPTEAF
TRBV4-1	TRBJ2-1	ASSQEPAYNEQF
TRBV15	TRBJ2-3	ATSRLAGVRDTQY
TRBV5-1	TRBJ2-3	ASSITSGASTDTQY